The clone carrying this TCR beta chain was counted once. No antigen is known for it. The entry originates in a study of shared clonotypes between healthy human individuals. Study-level background: Each donor's CD4 naive and CD4 memory cells filled three plates apiece, CD8 naive two, and CD8 memory one.

Germline values: CDR1 WNHNN, CDR2 SYGVQD (reference sequence). With V trimmed by 3 bases and J by 3 bases, 10 bases remained unmatched. The CDR3 extends over 16 amino acids. Study-wide points: All-four-donor shared clonotypes had higher generation probabilities than non-shared clonotypes did.

Donors included only healthy HIV-negative adults lacking recent acute infections or vaccinations. Every donor was a Caucasian adult from Nashville, Tennessee. Sequenced by immunoSEQ multiplex PCR; TCRdb stores in-frame clones only, minus some. The repertoire holds around 720,000 clones, 73% seen once, with 1.5% to 2% in the top ten. The rearrangement joins TRBV10-1 to TRBJ2-7, with 8 positions matching TRBD2. The receptor was isolated from a woman younger than 45 in good health. What was sequenced was memory CD4+ T cells sorted from blood. Subset denoted: CD45RA-negative fraction. CDR3 nucleotide sequence: TGCGCCAGCAGTGATTCAAACAGCGGGAGATTCTACGAGCAGTACTTC. This translates into CASSDSNSGRFYEQYF.